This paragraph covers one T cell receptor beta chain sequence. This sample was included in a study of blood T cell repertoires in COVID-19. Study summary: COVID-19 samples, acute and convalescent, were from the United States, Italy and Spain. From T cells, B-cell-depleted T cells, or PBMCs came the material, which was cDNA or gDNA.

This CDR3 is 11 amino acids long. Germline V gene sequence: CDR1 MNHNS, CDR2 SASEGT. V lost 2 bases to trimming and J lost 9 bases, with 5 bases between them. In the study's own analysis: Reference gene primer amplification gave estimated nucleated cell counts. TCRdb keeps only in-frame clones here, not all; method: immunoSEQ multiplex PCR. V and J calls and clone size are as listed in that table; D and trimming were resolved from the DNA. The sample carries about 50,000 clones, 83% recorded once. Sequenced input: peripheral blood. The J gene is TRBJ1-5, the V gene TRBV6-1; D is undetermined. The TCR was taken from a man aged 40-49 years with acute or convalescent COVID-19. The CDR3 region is CASSESPPQHF. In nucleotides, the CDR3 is TGTGCCAGCAGTGAATCTCCGCCCCAGCATTTT.